These T cell receptor beta chains were read from a single sample in a study of T cells in Graves' hyperthyroidism and ophthalmopathy. TCRdb called the multiplex PCR reads again in MiXCR, with one record for every CDR3 protein. The sample shows around 700,000 distinct CDR3 sequences, just over 35% of them seen only once. The sample taken for sequencing was blood. The receptors come from a woman between 40 and 55 years old with Graves' hyperthyroidism. The CDR3 runs from the conserved cysteine through the conserved F or W. The order of the fields is clone size, D gene, V gene, CDR3 protein. The D gene is left open where the match is weak. Size tells how often a clone was seen (once, few, many) or the class of an expanded clone, and some rows leave it out.

clone_size: many
d_call: .
v_call: TRBV7-2
cdr3_aa: CASSLTQLVNTEAFF

clone_size: few
d_call: TRBD1
v_call: TRBV20-1
cdr3_aa: CSAPRGGSNQPQHF

clone_size: few
d_call: .
v_call: TRBV29-1
cdr3_aa: CSVVPGYTEAFF

clone_size: few
d_call: .
v_call: TRBV6-1
cdr3_aa: CASSVSEPLGTQYF

clone_size: many
d_call: .
v_call: TRBV10-1
cdr3_aa: CASSESTSRQETQYF

clone_size: many
d_call: TRBD1
v_call: TRBV7-9
cdr3_aa: CASSLATGTGGGGYTF

clone_size: many
d_call: .
v_call: TRBV10-3
cdr3_aa: CAISEEGANTEAFF

clone_size: .
d_call: .
v_call: TRBV20-1
cdr3_aa: CSAREVGGGTGGYTF

clone_size: many
d_call: .
v_call: TRBV20-1
cdr3_aa: CSARVVAGLGYEQYF

clone_size: .
d_call: TRBD1
v_call: TRBV7-9
cdr3_aa: CASSLVRGTGSTEAFF

clone_size: .
d_call: .
v_call: TRBV10-3
cdr3_aa: CASSEAGRSSGNTIYF

clone_size: many
d_call: .
v_call: TRBV24-1
cdr3_aa: CATSDAGGGYTF

clone_size: many
d_call: .
v_call: TRBV7-6
cdr3_aa: CASSLGGGGGYTF

clone_size: few
d_call: TRBD1
v_call: TRBV6-2/TRBV6-3
cdr3_aa: CASSQPGTGYQPQHF

clone_size: few
d_call: .
v_call: TRBV5-4
cdr3_aa: CASSYPVGQNTEAFF

clone_size: many
d_call: .
v_call: TRBV19
cdr3_aa: CASTDGNGYTF

clone_size: many
d_call: .
v_call: TRBV2
cdr3_aa: CASSEGNTEAFF

clone_size: few
d_call: TRBD1
v_call: TRBV19
cdr3_aa: CASSPLSGQPNTGELFF

clone_size: many
d_call: TRBD2
v_call: TRBV29-1
cdr3_aa: CSVALLAGRQETQYF

clone_size: .
d_call: .
v_call: TRBV15
cdr3_aa: CATSRLAGTHEQYF

clone_size: few
d_call: .
v_call: TRBV6-6
cdr3_aa: CASGDYSNQPQHF

clone_size: .
d_call: .
v_call: TRBV28
cdr3_aa: CASTPGSDYEQYF

clone_size: many
d_call: .
v_call: TRBV10-1
cdr3_aa: CASSVGQIGAAQYF

clone_size: few
d_call: .
v_call: TRBV10-3
cdr3_aa: CAISEKVGRSYNSPLHF

clone_size: .
d_call: TRBD2
v_call: TRBV15
cdr3_aa: CATSRGGTSGSTDTQYF

clone_size: many
d_call: TRBD1
v_call: TRBV29-1
cdr3_aa: CRVWDRGRDYGYTF

clone_size: few
d_call: .
v_call: TRBV12-3/TRBV12-4
cdr3_aa: CASSLVGGNSEAFF

clone_size: few
d_call: .
v_call: TRBV27
cdr3_aa: CASSFRSRVALHF

clone_size: few
d_call: .
v_call: TRBV5-1
cdr3_aa: CASGPSQGRIPYEQYF

clone_size: many
d_call: TRBD1
v_call: TRBV2
cdr3_aa: CASMGQPEYEQYF

clone_size: few
d_call: .
v_call: TRBV7-7
cdr3_aa: CASSLSRRQETQYF

clone_size: many
d_call: .
v_call: TRBV7-8
cdr3_aa: CASRYRTENEKLFF

clone_size: few
d_call: .
v_call: TRBV5-5
cdr3_aa: CASLGWERETQYF

clone_size: .
d_call: TRBD1
v_call: TRBV6-1
cdr3_aa: CASSRQGAGWNQPQHF

clone_size: few
d_call: .
v_call: TRBV6-6
cdr3_aa: CASSIGHLPVLNTEAFF

clone_size: few
d_call: TRBD1
v_call: TRBV7-9
cdr3_aa: CASRPQGIAGNTIYF

clone_size: .
d_call: TRBD2
v_call: TRBV6-1
cdr3_aa: CASSYGLAGGEETQYF

clone_size: .
d_call: .
v_call: TRBV7-9
cdr3_aa: CASSFVSVYEQYF

clone_size: .
d_call: .
v_call: TRBV7-8
cdr3_aa: CASSQGTFNYGYTF

clone_size: .
d_call: TRBD1
v_call: TRBV20-1
cdr3_aa: CSARGQSYEGAFF

clone_size: many
d_call: TRBD1
v_call: TRBV19
cdr3_aa: CASNTGGTGANVLTF

clone_size: few
d_call: .
v_call: TRBV4-1
cdr3_aa: CASSQDLHRDETQYF

clone_size: .
d_call: .
v_call: TRBV19
cdr3_aa: CASWRQGNTIYF

clone_size: .
d_call: .
v_call: TRBV7-9
cdr3_aa: CASSLLGVSYEQYF

clone_size: few
d_call: .
v_call: TRBV15
cdr3_aa: CATSSQDRGGYTF

clone_size: few
d_call: TRBD1
v_call: TRBV20-1
cdr3_aa: CSATGQGNTEAFF

clone_size: few
d_call: .
v_call: TRBV4-1
cdr3_aa: CASSQVRAGEHEAFF

clone_size: .
d_call: .
v_call: TRBV3-1
cdr3_aa: CASRGSSTIYF